This passage covers 9 T cell receptor beta chains from one sample sequenced in a study of CD8 T cells in Susac syndrome. The RNA, about 0.45 to 1 ug, was put through reverse transcription using random hexamers. TCRdb fed the immunoSEQ multiplex PCR reads into MiXCR, producing one record per CDR3 protein. Among some 200,000 distinct CDR3 sequences listed, 90% to 97% were seen once. Specimen: CD4+ T cells from PBMCs. All receptors come from a human donor with Susac syndrome.

The rearrangement joins TRBV29-1 to TRBJ2-1, with 8 bases matching TRBD2. CDR3 length equals 14 residues. Germline trimming cut 6 bases from V and 1 base from J; bases unmatched to any gene: 5. Germline loops: CDR1 SQVTM, CDR2 ANQGSEA. The CDR3: CSVPRGVSYNEQFF. CDR3 DNA: TGCAGCGTCCCGCGGGGGGTATCCTACAATGAGCAGTTCTTC.

J is TRBJ2-5 and V is TRBV12-3 or TRBV12-4; D tentatively fits TRBD1 or TRBD2 (6 bases each). CDR3 size: 16 residues. The ends were cut back, 0 bases at V and 0 bases at J, with 11 bases in the middle. CDR3 region: CASSLAGGSYQETQYF. DNA of the CDR3: TGTGCCAGCAGTTTAGCGGGGGGCTCCTACCAAGAGACCCAGTACTTC.

CDR3 region: CASSPKSGQETQYF. The CDR3 nucleotides are TGTGCCAGCAGCCCAAAGTCAGGGCAGGAGACCCAGTACTTC. The chain is built from TRBV7-2 and TRBJ2-5; a possible D gene is TRBD1 (5 bases). The CDR3 sequence is 14 residues long. Germline assignment: CDR1 SGHTA and CDR2 FQGNSA. The germline V and J ends were trimmed by 5 bases and 5 bases, with 15 bases remaining between them.

This CDR3 is CSVGGVDGYTF. The CDR3 DNA follows: TGCAGCGTTGGGGGGGTTGATGGCTACACCTTC. The chain has TRBV29-1 and TRBJ1-2, with D tentatively TRBD1 (5 bases). V was shortened by 4 bases and J by 6 bases, with 9 bases between the two germline ends. Germline CDR1 is SQVTM and CDR2 is ANQGSEA. The CDR3 has 11 amino acids.

V gene TRBV6-5 combines with J gene TRBJ1-1; D unresolved. The CDR3 totals 11 residues. V lost 6 bases to trimming and J lost 6 bases, with 8 bases between them. From germline, CDR1 is MNHEY and CDR2 SVGAGI. In DNA form, the CDR3 reads TGTGCCAGCAGCGACTTGGCTGAAGCTTTCTTT. Protein sequence: CASSDLAEAFF.

Of note for this clonotype: Germline is not matched at one junction end, which may reflect a read error. The chain carries TRBV3-1 and TRBJ1-5; a weak D match, TRBD1 (6 bases). The V gene's germline CDR1 is LGHDT and CDR2 YNNKEL (reference sequence). The CDR3 contains 15 residues. DNA of the CDR3: TGTGCCAGCACCCAAAGCGAGACAGGAGGACAGCCCCAGCATTTT. Protein sequence: CASTQSETGGQPQHF.

The chain joins TRBV29-1 to TRBJ1-1; 7 bases are shared with TRBD1. Germline CDR1 reads SQVTM; CDR2 reads ANQGSEA. There are 15 residues in the CDR3. J lost 3 bases, V lost 0 bases, and 7 bases had no gene match. The CDR3 DNA reads TGCAGCGTTGAAGATCCGGGACAGAAGGACACTGAAGCTTTCTTT. Protein: CSVEDPGQKDTEAFF.

The gene calls are TRBV6-6 and TRBJ2-1, with 15 bases that match TRBD2. Germline-derived CDR1 and CDR2 are MNHNY and SVGAGI (reference sequence). J lost 10 bases, V lost 2 bases, and 3 bases had no gene match. The CDR3 consists of 15 residues. CDR3 bases: TGTGCCAGCAGTTACGGGACTAGCGGGGGGCAAGAGCAGTTCTTC. Amino acids: CASSYGTSGGQEQFF.

This chain links TRBV19 with TRBJ1-1, with no clear D. The CDR3 has 13 amino acids. Germline lookup yields CDR1 LNHDA and CDR2 SQIVND (reference sequence). With 7 bases removed from V and 6 bases from J, the gap between germline ends came to 15 bases. CDR3 sequence (DNA): TGTGCCAGTATCCGAGCGAACGCGGCTGAAGCTTTCTTT. This encodes CASIRANAAEAFF.